This T cell receptor beta chain appears in the sequencing data of a study of shared clonotypes between healthy human individuals. Assay used: immunoSEQ multiplex PCR; TCRdb lists only in-frame clones, some missing. The table shows 2,500,000 or so clones, with roughly 90% occurring only once. Study-level findings and limits: Rarefaction curves obtained for sorted subsets showed sequencing incomplete despite large depth.

In the case of this clone: Its antigen remains unknown.

Trimming shortened V by 2 bases and J by 3 bases, and 20 bases separated the two germline ends. Germline assignment: CDR1 SGHNT and CDR2 YYREEE (reference sequence). This CDR3 is built from 17 residues. This clonotype was obtained from a man younger than 30 in good health. Some clones in this sample may be carry-over from other donors' samples. What was sequenced was naive CD4+ T cells from PBMCs. Stated subset: CD45RA+ positively selected. V and J are TRBV5-4 and TRBJ1-2, with a tentative D call TRBD1 (6 bases). CDR3 sequence (DNA): TGTGCCAGCAGCTTAAGTCGAACAGGGCGCCTCCACTATGGCTACACCTTC. Translated: CASSLSRTGRLHYGYTF.